This T cell receptor (beta chain) derives from a study of blood T cell repertoires in COVID-19. About the study: The United States, Italy and Spain supplied acute and convalescent COVID-19 samples. PBMCs, B-cell-depleted T cells, or T cells were the source of the cDNA or gDNA that made up the material.

This clone has just one count. Trimming removed 1 base at V and 6 bases at J, with 6 bases between. Germline assignment: CDR1 MNHEY and CDR2 SMNVEV (reference sequence). The CDR3 loop spans 13 amino acids. Authors' analysis steps: For nucleated cells, counts were estimated from reference gene primer amplification. Method: immunoSEQ multiplex PCR; TCRdb's copy keeps in-frame clones and lacks some. V, J and clone size were drawn from that table, and D and trimming were deduced from the DNA. The data show some 130,000 clones, around 81% seen once. Sequencing was performed on peripheral blood. This TCR was sampled from a woman in her fifties or sixties with active or convalescent COVID-19. The chain recombines TRBV27 with TRBJ2-2, with D hard to call. The CDR3: CASSLFSAGELFF. CDR3 DNA sequence: TGTGCCAGCAGTTTATTTTCAGCCGGGGAGCTGTTTTTT.